Presented here are 13 T cell receptor beta chains from one specimen sequenced in a study of T cell repertoires in cytomegalovirus infection. A single record per CDR3 protein comes from TCRdb applying MiXCR to the reads. The sample has a few hundred thousand distinct CDR3 sequences; 26% are singletons. The sequenced material came from PBMCs. The receptors shown here come from a human donor in good health (CMV status not recorded). Some clones in this sample may be carry-over from other donors' samples.

V usage is TRBV7-2 and J usage is TRBJ1-2, with D possibly matching TRBD1 (5 bases). Germline V gene lookup returns CDR1 SGHTA and CDR2 FQGNSA. Trimming took 4 bases from V and 8 from J, leaving 17 bases between them. There are 14 residues in the CDR3. The CDR3 is CASSSSGPGRGYTF. The CDR3 region has the DNA TGTGCCAGCAGCTCCTCGGGACCGGGGCGGGGCTACACCTTC. Full variable domain (remainder filled in from reference TRBV7-2 and TRBJ1-2): GAGVSQSPSNKVTEKGKDVELRCDPISGHTALYWYRQSLGQGLEFLIYFQGNSAPDKSGLPSDRFSAERTGGSVSTLTIQRTQQEDSAVYLCASSSSGPGRGYTFGSGTRLTVV.

This chain uses TRBV6-2 or TRBV6-3 with TRBJ2-5, with D uncertain. CDR3 length equals 17 residues. The germline V and J ends were trimmed by 0 bases and 4 bases, with 18 bases remaining between them. Germline CDR1 reads MNHEY; CDR2 reads SVGEGT. CDR3 amino acids: CASSYSVGSSLRETQYF. The DNA of the CDR3 is TGTGCCAGCAGTTACTCGGTTGGGTCCTCCCTCCGAGAGACCCAGTACTTC.

V gene TRBV20-1 combines with J gene TRBJ2-7; the D gene is possibly TRBD1 (5 bases). Trimming cost V 5 bases and J 5 bases, with 16 bases left between them. Germline V gives CDR1 DFQATT, CDR2 SNEGSKA (reference sequence). The CDR3 is made up of 13 amino acids. In DNA, the CDR3 is TGCAGTGCTGAATCCCCAGGGCAGAACGAGCAGTACTTC. This translates into CSAESPGQNEQYF.

J is TRBJ2-1 and V is TRBV7-9; either TRBD1 or TRBD2 may fit D (5 bases each). V was shortened by 3 bases and J by 3 bases, with 9 bases between the two germline ends. There are 14 residues in the CDR3. Germline V lookup: CDR1 SEHNR, CDR2 FQNEAQ (reference sequence). The CDR3 reads CASSFGDGYNEQFF. CDR3 DNA sequence: TGTGCCAGCAGCTTTGGGGACGGCTACAATGAGCAGTTCTTC.

This clonotype has a handful of counts. This chain uses TRBV6-2 or TRBV6-3 with TRBJ2-2; TRBD2 matches at 11 bases. Trimming cost V 3 bases and J 0 bases; bases outside gene matches: 3. This CDR3 contains 17 residues. Germline loops: CDR1 MNHEY, CDR2 SVGEGT. The CDR3 DNA follows: TGTGCCAGCAGTTATCTAGCGGGAGGTCCGAACACCGGGGAGCTGTTTTTT. This translates into CASSYLAGGPNTGELFF.

The rearrangement uses TRBV19 and TRBJ2-1; D may be TRBD2 (5 bases). The V and J ends lost 7 bases and 0 bases respectively, with 13 bases between them. The length of the CDR3 is 15 residues. Germline CDR1 and CDR2: LNHDA and SQIVND (reference sequence). The CDR3 reads CASTLDWSSYNEQFF. CDR3 nucleotide sequence: TGTGCCAGTACCCTGGACTGGAGCTCCTACAATGAGCAGTTCTTC.

The chain recombines TRBV6-2 or TRBV6-3 with TRBJ2-1, with 14 bases fitting TRBD2. V shed 7 bases and J 7 bases; nucleotides not matched to a gene: 6. The CDR3 has 15 amino acids. Looked up from germline, CDR1 is MNHEY and CDR2 is SVGEGT. DNA for the CDR3: TGTGCCAGCATATCCGGGACTAGCGGGAGAAATGAGCAGTTCTTC. Encoded protein: CASISGTSGRNEQFF.

There are a few counts of this clonotype. V usage is TRBV7-2 and J usage is TRBJ2-7; a possible D gene is TRBD2 (6 bases). The CDR3 loop spans 12 amino acids. Trimming cost V 6 bases and J 10 bases, with 16 bases left between them. The germline V gene has CDR1 SGHTA and CDR2 FQGNSA. CDR3 sequence: CASREYSGVQYF. CDR3 sequence (DNA): TGTGCCAGCAGAGAATACTCGGGAGTACAGTACTTC.

This clonotype has a handful of counts. The gene calls are TRBV10-3 and TRBJ2-1; D gene unclear. Trimming left V 10 bases short and J 6 bases short, with 19 bases between. The CDR3 is 14 amino acids. Germline V CDR1 and CDR2: ENHRY, SYGVKD. The CDR3 DNA follows: TGTGCCACTCTCTGGGAACCCGGCACCAATGAGCAGTTCTTC. It encodes CATLWEPGTNEQFF.

This clonotype was recorded a few times. The J gene is TRBJ1-1, the V gene TRBV19; D unclear. CDR3 size: 13 residues. Germline V gene sequence: CDR1 LNHDA, CDR2 SQIVND (reference sequence). With 7 bases removed from V and 4 bases from J, the gap between germline ends came to 13 bases. The CDR3 loop reads CASTATRGTEAFF. Here the CDR3 DNA reads TGTGCCAGTACCGCAACCCGGGGCACTGAAGCTTTCTTT.

This sequence joins TRBV28 and TRBJ1-2; D is perhaps TRBD1 (6 bases). V lost 7 bases to trimming and J lost 2 bases, with 14 bases between them. The CDR3 is made up of 14 amino acids. The germline gives CDR1 MDHEN, CDR2 SYDVKM. CDR3 sequence reads: CASTNRDGNYGYTF. CDR3 sequence (DNA): TGTGCCAGCACCAACAGGGACGGGAACTATGGCTACACCTTC.

In its sample, this clonotype was seen a few times. This sequence joins TRBV7-3 and TRBJ2-1; TRBD2 agrees at 8 bases. This CDR3 contains 15 residues. Unmatched junction bases numbered 9, after V lost 5 bases and J lost 6 bases. Germline V gene sequence: CDR1 SGHTA, CDR2 FQGTGA. CDR3 sequence reads: CASSQTGTSPNEQFF. The CDR3 region has the DNA TGTGCCAGCAGCCAAACCGGGACTAGTCCCAATGAGCAGTTCTTC.

At least ten counts were recorded for this clonotype. V and J are TRBV7-2 and TRBJ1-2; D is ambiguous. The CDR3 consists of 11 residues. The V gene's germline CDR1 is SGHTA and CDR2 FQGNSA. Trimming stripped 5 bases from V and 7 bases from J, with 8 bases between. CDR3 sequence (DNA): TGTGCCAGCAGCCCCACCAGTGGCTACACCTTC. Encoded protein: CASSPTSGYTF.